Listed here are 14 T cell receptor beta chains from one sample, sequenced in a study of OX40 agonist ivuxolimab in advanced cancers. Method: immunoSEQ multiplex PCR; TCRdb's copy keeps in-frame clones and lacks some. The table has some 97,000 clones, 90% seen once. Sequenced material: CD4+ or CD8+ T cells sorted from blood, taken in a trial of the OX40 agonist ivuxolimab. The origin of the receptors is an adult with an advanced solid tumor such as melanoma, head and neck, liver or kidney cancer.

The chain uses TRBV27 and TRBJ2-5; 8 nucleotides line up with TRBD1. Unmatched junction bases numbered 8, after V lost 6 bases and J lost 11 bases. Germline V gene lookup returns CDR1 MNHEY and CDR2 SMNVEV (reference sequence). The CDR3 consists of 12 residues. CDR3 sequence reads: CASSLGTGPQYF. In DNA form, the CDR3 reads TGTGCCAGCAGCCTTGGGACAGGTCCGCAGTACTTC.

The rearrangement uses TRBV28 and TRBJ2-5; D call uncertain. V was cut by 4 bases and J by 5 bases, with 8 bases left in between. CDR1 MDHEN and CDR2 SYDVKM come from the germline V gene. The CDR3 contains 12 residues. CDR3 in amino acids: CASSSFPETQYF. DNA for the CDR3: TGTGCCAGCAGTTCTTTTCCGGAGACCCAGTACTTC.

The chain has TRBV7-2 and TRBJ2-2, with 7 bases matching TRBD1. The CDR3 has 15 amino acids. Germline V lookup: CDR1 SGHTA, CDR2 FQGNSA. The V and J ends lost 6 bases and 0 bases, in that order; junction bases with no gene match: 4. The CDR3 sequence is CASRAGTANTGELFF. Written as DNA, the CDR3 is TGTGCCAGCAGGGCCGGGACAGCGAACACCGGGGAGCTGTTTTTT.

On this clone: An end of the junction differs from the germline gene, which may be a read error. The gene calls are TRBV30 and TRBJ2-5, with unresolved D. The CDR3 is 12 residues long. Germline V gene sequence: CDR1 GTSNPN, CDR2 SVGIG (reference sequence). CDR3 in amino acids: CAWNRPGETQYF. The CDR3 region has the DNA TGTGCTTGGAACCGCCCTGGGGAGACCCAGTACTTC.

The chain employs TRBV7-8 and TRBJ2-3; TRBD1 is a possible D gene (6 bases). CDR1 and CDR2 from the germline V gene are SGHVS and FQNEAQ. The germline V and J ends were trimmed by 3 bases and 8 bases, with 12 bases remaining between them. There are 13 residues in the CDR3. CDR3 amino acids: CASSLGAEGTQYF. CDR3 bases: TGTGCCAGCAGCTTGGGGGCCGAGGGTACGCAGTATTTT.

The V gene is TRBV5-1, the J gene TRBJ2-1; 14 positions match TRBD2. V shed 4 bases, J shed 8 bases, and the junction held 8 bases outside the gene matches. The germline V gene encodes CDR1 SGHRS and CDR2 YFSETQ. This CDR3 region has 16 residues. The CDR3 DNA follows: TGCGCCAGCAGCCTATACGGACTAGCGGGAGGCGATGAGCAGTTCTTC. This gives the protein CASSLYGLAGGDEQFF. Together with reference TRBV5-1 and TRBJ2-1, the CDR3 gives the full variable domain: KAGVTQTPRYLIKTRGQQVTLSCSPISGHRSVSWYQQTPGQGLQFLFEYFSETQRNKGNFPGRFSGRQFSNSRSEMNVSTLELGDSALYLCASSLYGLAGGDEQFFGPGTRLTVL.

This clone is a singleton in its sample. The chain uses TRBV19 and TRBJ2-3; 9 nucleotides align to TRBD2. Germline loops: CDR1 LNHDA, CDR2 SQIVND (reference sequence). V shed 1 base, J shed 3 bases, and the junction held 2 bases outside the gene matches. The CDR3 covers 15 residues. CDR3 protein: CASSIGLAGTDTQYF. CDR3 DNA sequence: TGTGCCAGTAGTATAGGTCTAGCGGGAACAGATACGCAGTATTTT. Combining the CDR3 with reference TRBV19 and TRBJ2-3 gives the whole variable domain DGGITQSPKYLFRKEGQNVTLSCEQNLNHDAMYWYRQDPGQGLRLIYYSQIVNDFQKGDIAEGYSVSREKKESFPLTVTSAQKNPTAFYLCASSIGLAGTDTQYFGPGTRLTVL.

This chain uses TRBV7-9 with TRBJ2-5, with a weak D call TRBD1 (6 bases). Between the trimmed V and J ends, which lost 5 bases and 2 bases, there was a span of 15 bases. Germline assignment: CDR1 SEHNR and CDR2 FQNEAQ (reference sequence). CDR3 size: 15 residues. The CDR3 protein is CASSPAKGGQETQYF. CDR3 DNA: TGTGCCAGCAGCCCCGCAAAAGGGGGACAAGAGACCCAGTACTTC.

Here the CDR3 reads CASSSTGVNTEAFF. CDR3 bases: TGTGCCAGCAGCTCGACAGGGGTGAACACTGAAGCTTTCTTT. The V call is TRBV7-2, the J call TRBJ1-1; 8 nucleotides agree with TRBD1. CDR1 and CDR2 (germline): SGHTA, FQGNSA. The CDR3 totals 14 residues. Trimming cost V 4 bases and J 0 bases; bases outside gene matches: 1.

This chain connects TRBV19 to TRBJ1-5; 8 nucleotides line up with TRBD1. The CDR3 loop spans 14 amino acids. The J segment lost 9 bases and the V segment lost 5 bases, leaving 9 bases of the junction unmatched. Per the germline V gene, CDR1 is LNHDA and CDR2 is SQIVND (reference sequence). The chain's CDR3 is CASSFGQGIGPQHF. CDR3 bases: TGTGCCAGTAGTTTCGGACAGGGCATTGGGCCCCAGCATTTT.

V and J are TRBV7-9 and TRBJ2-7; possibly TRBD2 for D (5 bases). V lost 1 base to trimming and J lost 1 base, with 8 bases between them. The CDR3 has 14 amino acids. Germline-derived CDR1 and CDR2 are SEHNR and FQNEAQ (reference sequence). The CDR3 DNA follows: TGTGCCAGCAGCTTAGAGAGGGATTCCTACGAGCAGTACTTC. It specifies CASSLERDSYEQYF.

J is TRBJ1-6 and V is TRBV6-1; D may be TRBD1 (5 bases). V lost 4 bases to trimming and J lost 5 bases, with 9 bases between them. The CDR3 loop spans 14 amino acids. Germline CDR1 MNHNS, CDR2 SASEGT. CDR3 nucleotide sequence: TGTGCCAGCAGTGCACAGGTTCATAATTCACCCCTCCACTTT. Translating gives CASSAQVHNSPLHF.

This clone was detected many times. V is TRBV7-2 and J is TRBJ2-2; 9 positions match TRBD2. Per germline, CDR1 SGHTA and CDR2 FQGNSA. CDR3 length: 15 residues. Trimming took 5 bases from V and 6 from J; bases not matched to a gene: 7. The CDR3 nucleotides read TGTGCCAGCAGCCCATATAGCGGGAGCGCCGGGGAGCTGTTTTTT. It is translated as CASSPYSGSAGELFF.

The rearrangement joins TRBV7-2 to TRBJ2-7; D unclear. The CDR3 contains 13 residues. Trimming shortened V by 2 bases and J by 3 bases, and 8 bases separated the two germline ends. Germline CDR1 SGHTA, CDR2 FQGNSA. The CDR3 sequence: CASSLSQFYEQYF. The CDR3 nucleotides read TGTGCCAGCAGCTTATCCCAGTTCTACGAGCAGTACTTC. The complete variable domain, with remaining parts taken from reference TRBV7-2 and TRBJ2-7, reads GAGVSQSPSNKVTEKGKDVELRCDPISGHTALYWYRQSLGQGLEFLIYFQGNSAPDKSGLPSDRFSAERTGGSVSTLTIQRTQQEDSAVYLCASSLSQFYEQYFGPGTRLTVT.